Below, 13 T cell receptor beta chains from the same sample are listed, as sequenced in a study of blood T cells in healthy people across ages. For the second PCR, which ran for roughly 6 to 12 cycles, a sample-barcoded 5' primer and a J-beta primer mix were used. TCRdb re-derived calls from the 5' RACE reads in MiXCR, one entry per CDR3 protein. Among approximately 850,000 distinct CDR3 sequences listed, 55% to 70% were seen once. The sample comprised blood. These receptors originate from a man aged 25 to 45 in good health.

CDR3 sequence reads: CASSVSSGTGYEQYF. In DNA, the CDR3 is TGTGCCAGCAGCGTTTCAAGCGGGACCGGCTACGAGCAGTACTTC. The gene calls are TRBV9 and TRBJ2-7, with TRBD2 identical over 7 bases. The CDR3 consists of 15 residues. The germline V gene encodes CDR1 SGDLS and CDR2 YYNGEE. J lost 3 bases, V lost 2 bases, and 8 bases had no gene match. Using reference TRBV9 and TRBJ2-7 for the parts outside the CDR3, the full variable domain is DSGVTQTPKHLITATGQRVTLRCSPRSGDLSVYWYQQSLDQGLQFLIQYYNGEERAKGNILERFSAQQFPDLHSELNLSSLELGDSALYFCASSVSSGTGYEQYFGPGTRLTVT.

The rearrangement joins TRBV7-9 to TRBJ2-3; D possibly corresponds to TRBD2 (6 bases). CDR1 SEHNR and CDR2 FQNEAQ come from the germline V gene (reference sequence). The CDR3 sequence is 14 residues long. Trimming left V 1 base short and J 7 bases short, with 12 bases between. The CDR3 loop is CASSLGLTSNTQYF. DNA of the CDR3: TGTGCCAGCAGCTTAGGCTTGACTAGTAATACGCAGTATTTT.

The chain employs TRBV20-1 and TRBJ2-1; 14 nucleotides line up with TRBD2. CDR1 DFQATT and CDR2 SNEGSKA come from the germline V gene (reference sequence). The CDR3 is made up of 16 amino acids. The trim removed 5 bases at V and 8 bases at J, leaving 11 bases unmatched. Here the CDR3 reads CSAPYYGLAGGYEQFF. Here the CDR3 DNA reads TGCAGTGCTCCCTATTACGGACTAGCGGGGGGTTATGAGCAGTTCTTC.

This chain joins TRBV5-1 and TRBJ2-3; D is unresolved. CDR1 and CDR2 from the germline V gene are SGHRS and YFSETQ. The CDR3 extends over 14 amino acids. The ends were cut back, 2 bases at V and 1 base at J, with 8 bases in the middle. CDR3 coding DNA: TGCGCCAGCAGCTTTTATGGGGGCACAGATACGCAGTATTTT. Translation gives CASSFYGGTDTQYF.

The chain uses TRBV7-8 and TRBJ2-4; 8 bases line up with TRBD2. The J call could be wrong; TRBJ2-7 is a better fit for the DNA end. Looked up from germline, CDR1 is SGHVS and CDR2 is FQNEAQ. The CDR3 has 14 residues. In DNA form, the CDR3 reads TGTGCCAGCAGCTTTAGCGGGACTAGGTACGAGCAGTACTTC. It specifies CASSFSGTRYEQYF.

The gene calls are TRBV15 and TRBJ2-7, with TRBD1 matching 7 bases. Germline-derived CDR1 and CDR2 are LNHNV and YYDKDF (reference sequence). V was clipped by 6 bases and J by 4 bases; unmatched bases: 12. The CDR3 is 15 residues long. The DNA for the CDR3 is TGTGCCACCAGGGACCCTCGGACAGGATCGTACGAGCAGTACTTC. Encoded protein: CATRDPRTGSYEQYF.

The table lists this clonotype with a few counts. Here the CDR3 reads CAISADSARGYTF. CDR3 DNA: TGTGCCATCAGCGCCGACAGCGCACGAGGCTACACCTTC. The J gene is TRBJ1-2, the V gene TRBV10-3; D perhaps matches TRBD1 (5 bases). Between the trimmed V and J ends, which lost 6 bases and 8 bases, there was a span of 16 bases. This CDR3 contains 13 residues. Germline assignment: CDR1 ENHRY and CDR2 SYGVKD.

In DNA, the CDR3 is TGTGCCAGCAGCTTAGTCCAGGGGGCGAGGGCCTACGAGCAGTACTTC. It specifies CASSLVQGARAYEQYF. V is TRBV7-9 and J is TRBJ2-5; TRBD1 aligns across 8 bases. The J call is in doubt because the DNA end fits TRBJ2-7 better. CDR1 is SEHNR, CDR2 FQNEAQ, per germline (reference sequence). The CDR3 runs 16 residues.

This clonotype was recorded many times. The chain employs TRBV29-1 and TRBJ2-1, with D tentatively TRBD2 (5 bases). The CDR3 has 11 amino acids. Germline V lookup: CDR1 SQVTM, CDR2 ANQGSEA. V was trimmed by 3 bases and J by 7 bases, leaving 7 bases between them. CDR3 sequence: CSVDRGNEQFF. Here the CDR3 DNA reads TGCAGCGTTGATAGAGGGAATGAGCAGTTCTTC.

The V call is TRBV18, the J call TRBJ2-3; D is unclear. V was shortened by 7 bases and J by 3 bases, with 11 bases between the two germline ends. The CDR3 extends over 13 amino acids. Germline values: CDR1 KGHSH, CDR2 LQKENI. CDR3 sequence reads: CASCPVSTDTQYF. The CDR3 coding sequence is TGTGCCAGCTGCCCGGTATCAACAGATACGCAGTATTTT.

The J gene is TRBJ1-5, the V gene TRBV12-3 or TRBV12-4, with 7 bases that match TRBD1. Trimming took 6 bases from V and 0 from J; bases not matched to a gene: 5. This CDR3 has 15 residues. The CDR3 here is CASRTGTASNQPQHF. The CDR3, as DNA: TGTGCCAGCAGGACAGGGACGGCTAGCAATCAGCCCCAGCATTTT.

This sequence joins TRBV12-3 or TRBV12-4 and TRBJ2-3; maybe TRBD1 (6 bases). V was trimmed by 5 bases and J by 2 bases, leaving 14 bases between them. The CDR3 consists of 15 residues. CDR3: CASSRTAITTDTQYF. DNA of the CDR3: TGTGCCAGCAGTCGGACAGCGATCACCACAGATACGCAGTATTTT.

The CDR3 loop is CASGKAGGYTDTQYF. The CDR3 DNA follows: TGTGCCAGCGGGAAAGCGGGGGGATACACAGATACGCAGTATTTT. This chain links TRBV2 with TRBJ2-3; 9 positions match TRBD2. V lost 8 bases, J lost 2 bases, and 8 bases stayed unmatched. The CDR3 extends over 15 amino acids. Germline CDR1 SNHLY, CDR2 FYNNEI. Looking up the rest from reference TRBV2 and TRBJ2-3 gives the full variable domain: EPEVTQTPSHQVTQMGQEVILRCVPISNHLYFYWYRQILGQKVEFLVSFYNNEISEKSEIFDDQFSVERPDGSNFTLKIRSTKLEDSAMYFCASGKAGGYTDTQYFGPGTRLTVL.